A single sample gave rise to the 25 T cell receptor beta chains below, sequenced in a study of control samples from healthy donors and cancer patients. Clones were sequenced by immunoSEQ multiplex PCR, and TCRdb holds only the in-frame ones, with some missing. Of tens of thousands of clones detected, around nine tenths appear once; the ten largest clones hold around 7.6%. Sequencing used blood. The receptor source for this set is a woman aged 60-70 years in good health.

The gene calls are TRBV4-2 and TRBJ2-5, with a possible D match to TRBD2 (6 bases). The V end was cut by 0 bases, the J end by 5 bases, with 13 bases between. Germline CDR1 is LGHNA and CDR2 is YNFKEQ. This CDR3 comprises 15 residues. The CDR3 sequence: CASSQDPGTFETQYF. In DNA, the CDR3 is TGTGCCAGCAGCCAAGATCCAGGGACTTTTGAGACCCAGTACTTC.

V usage is TRBV30 and J usage is TRBJ1-1; D gene unclear. Trimming cost V 3 bases and J 0 bases, with 17 bases left between them. The CDR3 totals 16 residues. Germline-derived CDR1 and CDR2 are GTSNPN and SVGIG (reference sequence). The CDR3 DNA sequence: TGTGCCTGGAGACCAACGGGTAAGAACATGAACACTGAAGCTTTCTTT. It is translated as CAWRPTGKNMNTEAFF.

This clone was recorded only once. This rearrangement joins TRBV6-2 or TRBV6-3 to TRBJ2-7; D perhaps matches TRBD2 (6 bases). Germline V gene lookup returns CDR1 MNHEY and CDR2 SVGEGT. There are 14 residues in the CDR3. V shed 2 bases and J shed 6 bases, with 14 bases lying between them. The CDR3 DNA follows: TGTGCCAGCAGTTACGGAGGGAGGTTCGGCGAGCAGTACTTC. It is translated as CASSYGGRFGEQYF.

The chain employs TRBV3-1 (or the pseudogene TRBV3-2) and TRBJ1-5; D not resolved. Germline assignment: CDR1 LGHDT and CDR2 YNNKEL (reference sequence). The V end was cut by 0 bases, the J end by 4 bases, with 10 bases between. The CDR3 sequence is 15 residues long. The CDR3 region has the DNA TGTGCCAGCAGCCAAGATGGCTTGTGGAATCAGCCCCAGCATTTT. Its protein product is CASSQDGLWNQPQHF.

The rearrangement links TRBV18 to TRBJ2-3; D is unresolved. The germline CDR1 and CDR2 sequences are KGHSH and LQKENI. The V end lost 3 bases, the J end lost 2 bases, and 9 bases lay between the germline ends. CDR3 length: 14 amino acids. This CDR3 reads CASSPGLSTDTQYF. The CDR3 nucleotides read TGTGCCAGCTCACCTGGGCTCTCCACAGATACGCAGTATTTT.

This chain connects TRBV28 to TRBJ2-7, with D maybe TRBD2 (6 bases). Germline CDR1 and CDR2: MDHEN and SYDVKM. There are 18 residues in the CDR3. V lost 4 bases and J lost 2, with 24 bases in between. The DNA of the CDR3 is TGTGCCAGCAGTTACCCCCTTATCCTTAGCGGAGCCACCTACGAGCAGTACTTC. It encodes CASSYPLILSGATYEQYF.

This sequence joins TRBV7-7 and TRBJ2-1, with D possibly TRBD1 on 5 matching bases. Trimming stripped 1 base from V and 0 bases from J, with 7 bases between. The germline V gene encodes CDR1 SSHAT and CDR2 FNYEAQ (reference sequence). The CDR3 has 15 amino acids. CDR3 sequence (DNA): TGTGCCAGCAGCTTAGGAACAGGCTCCTACAATGAGCAGTTCTTC. Its translation is CASSLGTGSYNEQFF.

The chain employs TRBV7-8 and TRBJ2-7, with D tentatively TRBD1 or TRBD2 (5 bases each). The germline V and J ends were trimmed by 0 bases and 2 bases, with 17 bases remaining between them. In germline, CDR1 is SGHVS, CDR2 FQNEAQ. The CDR3 contains 17 residues. This chain's CDR3 is CASSLATPGPNTYEQYF. CDR3 DNA sequence: TGTGCCAGCAGCTTAGCAACCCCGGGACCCAACACCTACGAGCAGTACTTC.

The rearrangement uses TRBV18 and TRBJ1-1; the match to TRBD1 covers 7 bases. The V gene end was trimmed by 4 bases and the J gene end by 3 bases; junction bases not matched to a gene: 2. Germline V gene data show CDR1 as KGHSH and CDR2 as LQKENI. The CDR3 consists of 13 residues. The DNA for the CDR3 is TGTGCCAGCTCACGACAGGGAGACACTGAAGCTTTCTTT. Translating it yields CASSRQGDTEAFF.

The gene calls are TRBV3-1 (or the pseudogene TRBV3-2) and TRBJ2-7, with D perhaps TRBD2 (5 bases). V was shortened by 1 base and J by 7 bases, with 14 bases between the two germline ends. The CDR3 runs 14 residues. Per germline, CDR1 LGHDT and CDR2 YNNKEL (reference sequence). The CDR3 DNA reads as TGTGCCAGCAGCCAAGTCGCCTCGACTAAGGAGCAGTACTTC. Its translation is CASSQVASTKEQYF.

V is TRBV6-5 and J is TRBJ2-3; D call uncertain. The germline CDR1 and CDR2 sequences are MNHEY and SVGAGI. Trimming took 0 bases from V and 3 from J, leaving 13 bases between them. CDR3 length: 16 residues. CDR3 sequence (DNA): TGTGCCAGCAGTTACTCTAGGCCCCCGGCAACAGATACGCAGTATTTT. It translates to CASSYSRPPATDTQYF.

The chain employs TRBV25-1 and TRBJ2-1; 11 positions agree with TRBD2. Germline V gene lookup returns CDR1 MGHDK and CDR2 SYGVNS. The CDR3 has 17 residues. Trimming at V came to 1 base and at J to 7 bases, leaving 9 bases not matched to a gene. The CDR3 nucleotides read TGTGCCAGCAGTGAATTCTTCGTCACTAGCGGGGGAAATGAGCAGTTCTTC. Its protein product is CASSEFFVTSGGNEQFF.

This clone was counted between two and nine times. The V and J genes are TRBV10-3 and TRBJ1-1; tentatively, D is TRBD1 (5 bases). Trimming pared 4 bases from V and 3 bases from J, leaving 18 bases between. CDR3 size: 16 residues. Germline lookup yields CDR1 ENHRY and CDR2 SYGVKD. Written as DNA, the CDR3 is TGTGCCATCAGTGTAAGGATTGGGGGGGGTGACACTGAAGCTTTCTTT. Protein sequence: CAISVRIGGGDTEAFF.

This clone has just one count. This rearrangement joins TRBV4-3 to TRBJ2-5; 8 nucleotides agree with TRBD1. After removal of 0 bases from V and 4 bases from J, the junction contained 4 bases not matched to a gene. Germline loops: CDR1 LGHNA, CDR2 YSLEER. The CDR3 has 15 amino acids. The CDR3 here is CASSQDVRGRETQYF. The CDR3, as DNA: TGCGCCAGCAGCCAAGATGTCAGGGGGCGAGAGACCCAGTACTTC.

This rearrangement joins TRBV7-9 to TRBJ1-1; D is unresolved. The length of the CDR3 is 13 residues. V was clipped by 4 bases and J by 3 bases, with 9 bases between them. The germline V gene has CDR1 SEHNR and CDR2 FQNEAQ (reference sequence). As DNA, the CDR3 is TGTGCCAGCAGCTCGGGAATTTACACTGAAGCTTTCTTT. Protein: CASSSGIYTEAFF.

The gene calls are TRBV30 and TRBJ2-3, with TRBD2 matching over 7 bases. The CDR3 consists of 13 residues. J lost 2 bases, V lost 5 bases, and 4 bases had no gene match. Germline CDR1 reads GTSNPN; CDR2 reads SVGIG (reference sequence). CDR3 DNA: TGTGCCTGGGCGGGGGTACCCACAGATACGCAGTATTTT. Translating gives CAWAGVPTDTQYF.

This clone was counted once. The V call is TRBV19, the J call TRBJ1-2, with TRBD1 matching 9 bases. The germline V gene has CDR1 LNHDA and CDR2 SQIVND (reference sequence). The CDR3 covers 16 residues. V lost 7 bases to trimming and J lost 0 bases; unmatched junction nucleotides: 9. CDR3 in amino acids: CASMRVTGGSNYGYTF. CDR3 coding DNA: TGTGCCAGTATGAGAGTGACAGGGGGATCTAACTATGGCTACACCTTC.

V is TRBV2 and J is TRBJ2-7; D call uncertain. CDR1 and CDR2 (germline): SNHLY, FYNNEI. Trimming shortened V by 10 bases and J by 1 base, and 11 bases separated the two germline ends. This CDR3 has 12 amino acids. The CDR3 is CATRLASYEQYF. The DNA of the CDR3 is TGTGCCACCAGGCTGGCATCCTACGAGCAGTACTTC.

The chain uses TRBV28 and TRBJ2-3; 7 positions agree with TRBD1. The junction had 9 bases not matched to a gene; V was cut back by 5 bases and J by 4 bases. CDR3 length equals 15 residues. The germline V gene has CDR1 MDHEN and CDR2 SYDVKM. The CDR3, as DNA: TGTGCCAGCAGTGAGCACGGGACAGAAGCAGATACGCAGTATTTT. This translates into CASSEHGTEADTQYF.

This chain joins TRBV4-2 and TRBJ2-5; possibly TRBD1 for D (8 bases). The CDR3 extends over 15 amino acids. Trimming removed 1 base from V and 2 bases from J, with 11 bases in between. Germline loops: CDR1 LGHNA, CDR2 YNFKEQ. The chain's CDR3 is CASSQAQGGQETQYF. In DNA form, the CDR3 reads TGTGCCAGCAGCCAAGCACAGGGGGGGCAAGAGACCCAGTACTTC.

The chain couples TRBV30 to TRBJ2-2; D not certain. From germline, CDR1 is GTSNPN and CDR2 SVGIG (reference sequence). The CDR3 is made up of 13 amino acids. V lost 1 base to trimming and J lost 4 bases, with 7 bases between them. The CDR3 DNA reads as TGTGCCTGGAGTGCTCAGCCCACCGGGGAGCTGTTTTTT. The encoded protein is CAWSAQPTGELFF.

This clone was observed a single time. This chain joins TRBV10-3 and TRBJ2-3; TRBD2 agrees at 13 bases. CDR3 size: 13 residues. Germline CDR1 ENHRY, CDR2 SYGVKD. After removal of 8 bases from V and 5 bases from J, the junction contained 1 base not matched to a gene. CDR3 nucleotides: TGTGCCATCGGGACTAGCGGGGTAGATACGCAGTATTTT. This gives the protein CAIGTSGVDTQYF.

The chain combines TRBV6-6 with TRBJ2-7, with D maybe TRBD1 (6 bases). Germline V CDR1 and CDR2: MNHNY, SVGAGI (reference sequence). CDR3 length: 15 amino acids. V dropped 5 bases and J dropped 0 bases, with 14 bases sitting between them. The chain's CDR3 is CASSPRQVYSYEQYF. The CDR3 nucleotides read TGTGCCAGCAGTCCCAGACAGGTGTACTCCTACGAGCAGTACTTC.

This rearrangement joins TRBV19 to TRBJ1-2; D gene ambiguous. Germline values: CDR1 LNHDA, CDR2 SQIVND (reference sequence). This CDR3 is 12 amino acids long. With 7 bases removed from V and 4 bases from J, the gap between germline ends came to 10 bases. The chain's CDR3 is CASTPGPYGYTF. The CDR3, as DNA: TGTGCCAGTACTCCCGGACCCTATGGCTACACCTTC.

This clone was recorded only once. J is TRBJ2-1 and V is TRBV6-4; 13 nucleotides line up with TRBD2. The CDR3 is made up of 16 amino acids. CDR1 MRHNA and CDR2 SNTAGT come from the germline V gene. The ends lost 4 bases at V and 12 bases at J; junction bases unmatched: 12. Written as DNA, the CDR3 is TGTGCCAGCAGTGTGGGGACTAGCGGGGACAAGGGTAGGCAGTTCTTC. It yields the protein CASSVGTSGDKGRQFF.